This TCR beta chain was identified in a study of CD8+ T cells in alopecia areata. Findings and caveats of the study: When scalp samples are sequenced, resident alphabeta T cells of normal skin are also captured.

This clone has more than one count but fewer than ten. Its antigen remains unidentified. Sequencing relied on a cDNA template that was reverse transcribed from extracted RNA. Produced via immunoSEQ multiplex PCR; TCRdb's table is partial and in-frame only. The sample lists 90,000 to 100,000 clones, roughly 41% occurring once. As part of sample collection, lesional scalp punch biopsies and peripheral blood were taken from alopecia areata patients. Sorting of CD4+ and CD8+ T cells was performed on PBMCs. The specimen sequenced was CD4+ T cells sorted from blood. This sequence was found in a human donor with alopecia areata.

DNA of the CDR3: TGCAGCGGGCAGGGAGGGGCCAACAATGAGCAGTTCTTC. Residues: CSGQGGANNEQFF. The rearrangement uses TRBV29-1 and TRBJ2-1; 7 bases fit TRBD2. V lost 7 bases and J lost 5; bases outside the gene matches: 8. Per the germline V gene, CDR1 is SQVTM and CDR2 is ANQGSEA. This CDR3 is 13 amino acids long.